This TCR beta chain stems from a study of control samples from healthy donors and cancer patients. Per the germline V gene, CDR1 is SGHNT and CDR2 is YENEEA. With V trimmed by 1 base and J by 6 bases, 2 bases remained unmatched. The CDR3 sequence is 14 residues long. The protocol was immunoSEQ multiplex PCR, while the TCRdb copy is restricted to in-frame clones and leaves out a portion. Here the sample spans about 120,000 clones, 88% being singletons. Specimen: blood. This TCR was recovered from a woman aged 70-85 years in good health. The chain combines TRBV11-3 with TRBJ2-2, with 7 bases fitting TRBD1. CDR3 residues: CASSLGTGAGELFF. For the CDR3, the DNA is TGTGCCAGCAGCTTAGGGACAGGCGCCGGGGAGCTGTTTTTT.